This T cell receptor (beta chain) was documented in a study of blood T cell repertoires in COVID-19. Study overall: Both acute and convalescent COVID-19 samples were obtained from the United States, Italy and Spain.

Followed longitudinally, the Seattle patients had been enrolled during active infection. Trimming removed 5 bases from V and 9 bases from J; junction bases left unmatched: 12. The CDR3 totals 15 residues. Germline-derived CDR1 and CDR2 are MRHNA and SNTAGT. Libraries were prepared by immunoSEQ multiplex PCR; TCRdb keeps only in-frame clonotypes and omits some of them. The table lists more than 200,000 clones, approximately 86% of them singletons. J is TRBJ2-3 and V is TRBV6-4; 9 bases are a match to TRBD2. Sequencing used peripheral blood. This TCR came from a woman aged 45 to 65 with COVID-19, enrolled during active disease. CDR3 bases: TGTGCCAGCAGTTTCCTAGCGGGGCCACAGAGAACGCAGTATTTT. Translated, it gives CASSFLAGPQRTQYF.